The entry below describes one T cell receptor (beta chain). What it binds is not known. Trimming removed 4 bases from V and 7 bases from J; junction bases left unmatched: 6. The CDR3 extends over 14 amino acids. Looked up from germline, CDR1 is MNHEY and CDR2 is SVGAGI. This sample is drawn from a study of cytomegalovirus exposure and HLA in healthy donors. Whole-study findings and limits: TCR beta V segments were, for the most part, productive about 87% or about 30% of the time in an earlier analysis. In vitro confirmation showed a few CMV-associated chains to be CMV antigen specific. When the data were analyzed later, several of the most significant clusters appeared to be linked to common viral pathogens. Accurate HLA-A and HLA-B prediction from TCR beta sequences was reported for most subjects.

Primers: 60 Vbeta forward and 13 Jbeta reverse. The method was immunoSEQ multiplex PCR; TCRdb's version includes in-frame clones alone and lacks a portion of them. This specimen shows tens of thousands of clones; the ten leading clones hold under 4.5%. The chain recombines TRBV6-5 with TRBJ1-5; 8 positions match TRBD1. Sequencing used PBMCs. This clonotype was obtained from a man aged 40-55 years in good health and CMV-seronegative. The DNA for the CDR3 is TGTGCCAGCAGTTCGGACAGGGTAGGGCAGCCCCAGCATTTT. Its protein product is CASSSDRVGQPQHF.